This TCR beta chain was sequenced for a study of response to subunit inactivated influenza vaccine. General study findings and limits: Seasonal influenza vaccination, on each occasion, was suggested by the authors to recruit few new T cells.

From the RT-PCR reads, TCRdb called clonotypes with MiXCR, one entry per CDR3 protein. The sample has hundreds of thousands of distinct CDR3 sequences, approximately 15% seen once; the top ten hold around 7.3%. CDR3 length: 10 residues. CDR1 SNHLY and CDR2 FYNNEI come from the germline V gene. Trimming removed 9 bases from V and 7 bases from J, with 10 bases in between. Note on this clonotype: Its antigen is unknown.

This sequence was found in a man aged 50 to 60 who received an inactivated influenza vaccine. The chain combines TRBV2 with TRBJ2-7; no reliable D call. Sequences were derived from PBMCs from blood, sampled 14 to 15 days before vaccination. CDR3 in DNA: TGTGCCAGTGCAAGGCGGGAGCAGTACTTC. Its translation is CASARREQYF.